The 28 T cell receptor beta chains below all came from one sample that was sequenced in a study of T cell repertoires in cytomegalovirus infection. Their recognized antigens are unknown. TCRdb re-derived calls from the reads in MiXCR, one entry per CDR3 protein. The table includes fewer than 950,000 distinct CDR3 sequences, about 30% detected once. The sequencing used cultured CD8+ T cells from PBMCs, collected from culture after CMV antigen stimulation. The receptors come from a human donor in good health (CMV status not recorded). Some clones in this sample may be carry-over from other donors' samples.

The V gene is TRBV25-1, the J gene TRBJ1-1; perhaps TRBD1 as D (5 bases). Germline V gives CDR1 MGHDK, CDR2 SYGVNS. The CDR3 consists of 16 residues. Trimming cost V 0 bases and J 1 base, with 12 bases left between them. The CDR3 region has the DNA TGTGCCAGCAGTGAATATACGGGACCGCCGAACACTGAAGCTTTCTTT. This gives the protein CASSEYTGPPNTEAFF. Supplemented by reference TRBV25-1 and TRBJ1-1, the full variable domain reads EADIYQTPRYLVIGTGKKITLECSQTMGHDKMYWYQQDPGMELHLIHYSYGVNSTEKGDLSSESTVSRIRTEHFPLTLESARPSHTSQYLCASSEYTGPPNTEAFFGQGTRLTVV.

This clonotype appeared a few times. The chain links TRBV9 to TRBJ1-2, with D unresolved. Germline CDR1 reads SGDLS; CDR2 reads YYNGEE. This CDR3 spans 12 amino acids. Trimming removed 7 bases at V and 7 bases at J, with 14 bases between. CDR3 protein: CASSPISRGYTF. CDR3 nucleotide sequence: TGTGCCAGCTCCCCGATCAGCCGTGGCTACACCTTC.

This clonotype was counted between two and nine times. V usage is TRBV4-2 and J usage is TRBJ2-5; 12 positions match TRBD2. V lost 0 bases, J lost 5 bases, and 4 bases stayed unmatched. The CDR3 has 16 amino acids. The V gene's germline CDR1 is LGHNA and CDR2 YNFKEQ. The DNA for the CDR3 is TGTGCCAGCAGCCAAGAGCTGCTAGCGGGGGGGGAGACCCAGTACTTC. Translated, it gives CASSQELLAGGETQYF.

This clonotype was detected a few times. This rearrangement joins TRBV6-2 or TRBV6-3 to TRBJ2-1; D is uncertain. V was shortened by 6 bases and J by 8 bases, with 11 bases between the two germline ends. Germline V lookup: CDR1 MNHEY, CDR2 SVGEGT. This CDR3 region has 12 residues. In DNA, the CDR3 is TGTGCCAGCAGACTAAGAGGTTATGAGCAGTTCTTC. Protein product: CASRLRGYEQFF.

The chain links TRBV27 to TRBJ1-5; D unresolved. V was clipped by 3 bases and J by 2 bases, with 8 bases between them. This CDR3 contains 14 residues. Germline V lookup: CDR1 MNHEY, CDR2 SMNVEV (reference sequence). The CDR3 DNA sequence: TGTGCCAGCAGTTTCGGGATTGGCAATCAGCCCCAGCATTTT. Protein product: CASSFGIGNQPQHF.

The V call is TRBV4-1, the J call TRBJ2-2, with D possibly being TRBD2 (7 bases). The germline V gene has CDR1 MGHRA and CDR2 YSYEKL. V was shortened by 7 bases and J by 2 bases, with 14 bases between the two germline ends. CDR3 size: 15 residues. CDR3 sequence: CASTLGGGNTGELFF. In DNA form, the CDR3 reads TGCGCCAGCACCCTTGGGGGGGGCAACACCGGGGAGCTGTTTTTT.

The chain recombines TRBV6-5 with TRBJ1-1; D might be TRBD1 (5 bases). CDR1 MNHEY and CDR2 SVGAGI come from the germline V gene. The CDR3 extends over 12 amino acids. V was cut by 8 bases and J by 3 bases, with 10 bases left in between. Written as DNA, the CDR3 is TGTGCCAGCTATGGGGGTTACACTGAAGCTTTCTTT. The encoded protein is CASYGGYTEAFF.

This clonotype was seen only a few times. The rearrangement uses TRBV3-1 and TRBJ2-7, with 8 nucleotides matching TRBD2. The CDR3 is made up of 16 amino acids. J was trimmed by 3 bases and V by 2 bases; bases with no gene match: 9. The germline V gene encodes CDR1 LGHDT and CDR2 YNNKEL (reference sequence). The CDR3 bases are TGTGCCAGCAGCCAACGGTCAGCGGGGGAGCTCTACGAGCAGTACTTC. It yields the protein CASSQRSAGELYEQYF.

CDR3 protein: CATSPDRGWTEAFF. CDR3 DNA sequence: TGTGCCACCAGCCCGGACAGGGGGTGGACTGAAGCTTTCTTT. This chain uses TRBV15 with TRBJ1-1, with 10 bases matching TRBD1. Germline CDR1 is LNHNV and CDR2 is YYDKDF (reference sequence). Germline trimming cut 5 bases from V and 5 bases from J; bases unmatched to any gene: 5. The CDR3 is 14 residues long.

A word on this clonotype: It may be a read error: a sequence one base away is much more abundant. This sequence joins TRBV7-6 and TRBJ1-1; weak D call: TRBD1 (5 bases). CDR1 and CDR2 from the germline V gene are SGHVS and FNYEAQ. CDR3 length: 15 residues. CDR3 nucleotide sequence: TGTGTCAGCAGCTTAACGGCGCGGGAGGGGACTGAAGCTTTCTTT. Protein sequence: CVSSLTAREGTEAFF.

This clonotype has more than one count but fewer than ten. The V and J genes are TRBV12-3 or TRBV12-4 and TRBJ2-7; weak D call: TRBD1 (6 bases). The CDR3 contains 12 residues. The V gene lost 3 bases and the J gene lost 6 bases, with 9 bases spanning the gap. The CDR3 sequence is CASSFRGSEQYV. The CDR3 DNA reads as TGTGCCAGCAGTTTTAGGGGGTCCGAGCAGTACGTC.

The chain employs TRBV6-6 and TRBJ2-7, with D perhaps matching TRBD1 or TRBD2 (6 bases each). The CDR3 spans 14 residues. Trimming took 0 bases from V and 3 from J, leaving 9 bases between them. Germline V gene sequence: CDR1 MNHNY, CDR2 SVGAGI (reference sequence). CDR3 nucleotide sequence: TGTGCCAGCAGTTACTCCGGGGGCCTCTACGAGCAGTACTTC. Translated, it gives CASSYSGGLYEQYF.

This clonotype was seen only a few times. The chain combines TRBV6-6 with TRBJ2-5, with 7 bases that match TRBD2. Per germline, CDR1 MNHNY and CDR2 SVGAGI (reference sequence). The CDR3 totals 17 residues. J lost 2 bases, V lost 1 base, and 10 bases had no gene match. CDR3 region: CASSYYPGGKAQETQYF. The DNA for the CDR3 is TGTGCCAGCAGTTACTACCCCGGGGGGAAGGCACAAGAGACCCAGTACTTC.

This clonotype showed up just a few times. The rearrangement joins TRBV12-3 or TRBV12-4 to TRBJ2-5; no reliable D call. The CDR3 loop spans 14 amino acids. Trimming removed 4 bases from V and 2 bases from J, with 11 bases in between. The CDR3 region has the DNA TGTGCCAGCAGTTCAATGGGTCAGCAAGAGACCCAGTACTTC. It yields the protein CASSSMGQQETQYF.

The chain combines TRBV4-1 with TRBJ2-3, with D possibly TRBD2 on 7 matching bases. The CDR3 length is 17 residues. V lost 0 bases, J lost 4 bases, and 17 bases lay in between. The germline gives CDR1 MGHRA, CDR2 YSYEKL. CDR3 coding DNA: TGCGCCAGCAGCCAAGAGGCCCCGGGGGGCCCGGCAGATACGCAGTATTTT. This sequence encodes CASSQEAPGGPADTQYF.

This sequence joins TRBV4-1 and TRBJ2-1; 8 bases map to TRBD2. The CDR3 covers 16 residues. The junction had 7 bases not matched to a gene; V was cut back by 0 bases and J by 6 bases. Germline CDR1 and CDR2: MGHRA and YSYEKL. CDR3 residues: CASSQEAGGPGNEQFF. The CDR3 DNA follows: TGCGCCAGCAGCCAAGAGGCGGGGGGTCCCGGCAATGAGCAGTTCTTC.

In this sample, this clonotype turned up many times. The chain has TRBV10-3 and TRBJ2-5; D is tentatively TRBD1 or TRBD2 (6 bases each). V was trimmed by 7 bases and J by 2 bases, leaving 14 bases between them. The CDR3 loop spans 14 amino acids. CDR1 and CDR2 from the germline V gene are ENHRY and SYGVKD. The CDR3 loop reads CAITPGGGQETQYF. CDR3 in DNA: TGTGCCATCACCCCCGGAGGGGGTCAAGAGACCCAGTACTTC.

The CDR3, as DNA: TGTGCCAGCCCCCCCGGGACTGCCTCTCTTGGAGGCTCAGATACGCAGTATTTT. Protein product: CASPPGTASLGGSDTQYF. The chain has TRBV7-9 and TRBJ2-3; D may be TRBD2 (6 bases). V lost 8 bases, J lost 4 bases, and 28 bases lay in between. From germline, CDR1 is SEHNR and CDR2 FQNEAQ (reference sequence). This CDR3 comprises 18 residues.

This clonotype was picked up many times. CDR3 region: CASQRRVTGELFF. In DNA, the CDR3 is TGTGCCAGCCAACGCAGGGTGACCGGGGAGCTGTTTTTT. The chain combines TRBV12-3 or TRBV12-4 with TRBJ2-2; a possible D gene is TRBD1 (5 bases). Trimming cost V 8 bases and J 5 bases, with 12 bases left between them. CDR3 size: 13 residues.

J is TRBJ2-5 and V is TRBV28; a weak D match, TRBD2 (6 bases). Germline CDR1 MDHEN, CDR2 SYDVKM. CDR3 size: 14 residues. V lost 3 bases and J lost 1, with 9 bases in between. CDR3 sequence reads: CASSFRETQETQYF. The CDR3 region has the DNA TGTGCCAGCAGTTTCCGGGAGACCCAAGAGACCCAGTACTTC.

This clonotype was counted only a few times. The chain links TRBV6-1 to TRBJ2-7; possibly TRBD2 for D (5 bases). The CDR3 spans 13 residues. V shed 4 bases and J shed 5 bases, with 12 bases lying between them. CDR1 is MNHNS, CDR2 SASEGT, per germline. DNA of the CDR3: TGTGCCAGCAGTGTAACGGGGTTCGACGAGCAGTACGTC. Residues: CASSVTGFDEQYV.

CDR3 DNA sequence: TGCGCCAGCAGTGAGAGTCCAGTCTATGGCTACACCTTC. Translated, it gives CASSESPVYGYTF. The V gene is TRBV10-1, the J gene TRBJ1-2; D uncertain. Between the trimmed V and J ends, which lost 2 bases and 4 bases, there was a span of 8 bases. Germline loops: CDR1 WNHNN, CDR2 SYGVQD (reference sequence). CDR3 length equals 13 residues.

This clonotype has just a few counts. The chain is built from TRBV10-3 and TRBJ1-3, with 8 bases identical to TRBD1. V lost 6 bases and J lost 6; bases outside the gene matches: 10. Germline-derived CDR1 and CDR2 are ENHRY and SYGVKD. The CDR3 has 15 residues. The CDR3 is CAIRRGTGKINTIYF. The CDR3 DNA reads as TGTGCCATCAGGAGAGGGACAGGCAAAATAAACACCATATATTTT.

This clonotype was seen repeatedly, ten times or more. This rearrangement joins TRBV11-2 to TRBJ1-2, with 10 bases identical to TRBD1. After removal of 1 base from V and 4 bases from J, the junction contained 6 bases not matched to a gene. The CDR3 runs to 16 residues. The V gene's germline CDR1 is SGHAT and CDR2 FQNNGV. This CDR3 reads CASSLGTGQGFYGYTF. The CDR3 DNA is TGTGCCAGCAGCTTAGGAACGGGACAGGGGTTCTATGGCTACACCTTC.

The chain employs TRBV9 and TRBJ2-5; D is uncertain. Deletions cut 0 bases from V and 5 bases from J, with 5 bases between. CDR3 size: 12 residues. Germline V gene data show CDR1 as SGDLS and CDR2 as YYNGEE. The DNA for the CDR3 is TGTGCCAGCAGCGTAGGATCGGAGACCCAGTACTTC. Translated, it gives CASSVGSETQYF.

The table lists this clonotype with a few counts. The chain employs TRBV5-6 and TRBJ2-6, with 7 bases matching TRBD1. Germline trimming cut 7 bases from V and 0 bases from J; bases unmatched to any gene: 7. The CDR3 consists of 16 residues. Per the germline V gene, CDR1 is SGHDT and CDR2 is YYEEEE. DNA for the CDR3: TGTGCCAGCTCCCCGGACAGGACCTCTGGGGCCAACGTCCTGACTTTC. Translated: CASSPDRTSGANVLTF.

The rearrangement joins TRBV11-3 to TRBJ2-1; TRBD1 agrees at 7 bases. V was clipped by 4 bases and J by 6 bases; unmatched bases: 9. This CDR3 region has 15 residues. Per germline, CDR1 SGHNT and CDR2 YENEEA. The CDR3 region has the DNA TGTGCCAGCAGCTCCCCGGACAGGTTCTTCAATGAGCAGTTCTTC. It translates to CASSSPDRFFNEQFF.

Only a few counts were recorded for this clonotype. The chain employs TRBV6-1 and TRBJ2-2, with D possibly being TRBD2 (6 bases). Germline lookup yields CDR1 MNHNS and CDR2 SASEGT. V was pared by 0 bases and J by 7 bases, with 21 bases between. The CDR3 extends over 18 amino acids. DNA for the CDR3: TGTGCCAGCAGTGAAGCGGAGGGTCTCTTCCGTTTGGGCGGGGAGCTGTTTTTT. It is translated as CASSEAEGLFRLGGELFF.